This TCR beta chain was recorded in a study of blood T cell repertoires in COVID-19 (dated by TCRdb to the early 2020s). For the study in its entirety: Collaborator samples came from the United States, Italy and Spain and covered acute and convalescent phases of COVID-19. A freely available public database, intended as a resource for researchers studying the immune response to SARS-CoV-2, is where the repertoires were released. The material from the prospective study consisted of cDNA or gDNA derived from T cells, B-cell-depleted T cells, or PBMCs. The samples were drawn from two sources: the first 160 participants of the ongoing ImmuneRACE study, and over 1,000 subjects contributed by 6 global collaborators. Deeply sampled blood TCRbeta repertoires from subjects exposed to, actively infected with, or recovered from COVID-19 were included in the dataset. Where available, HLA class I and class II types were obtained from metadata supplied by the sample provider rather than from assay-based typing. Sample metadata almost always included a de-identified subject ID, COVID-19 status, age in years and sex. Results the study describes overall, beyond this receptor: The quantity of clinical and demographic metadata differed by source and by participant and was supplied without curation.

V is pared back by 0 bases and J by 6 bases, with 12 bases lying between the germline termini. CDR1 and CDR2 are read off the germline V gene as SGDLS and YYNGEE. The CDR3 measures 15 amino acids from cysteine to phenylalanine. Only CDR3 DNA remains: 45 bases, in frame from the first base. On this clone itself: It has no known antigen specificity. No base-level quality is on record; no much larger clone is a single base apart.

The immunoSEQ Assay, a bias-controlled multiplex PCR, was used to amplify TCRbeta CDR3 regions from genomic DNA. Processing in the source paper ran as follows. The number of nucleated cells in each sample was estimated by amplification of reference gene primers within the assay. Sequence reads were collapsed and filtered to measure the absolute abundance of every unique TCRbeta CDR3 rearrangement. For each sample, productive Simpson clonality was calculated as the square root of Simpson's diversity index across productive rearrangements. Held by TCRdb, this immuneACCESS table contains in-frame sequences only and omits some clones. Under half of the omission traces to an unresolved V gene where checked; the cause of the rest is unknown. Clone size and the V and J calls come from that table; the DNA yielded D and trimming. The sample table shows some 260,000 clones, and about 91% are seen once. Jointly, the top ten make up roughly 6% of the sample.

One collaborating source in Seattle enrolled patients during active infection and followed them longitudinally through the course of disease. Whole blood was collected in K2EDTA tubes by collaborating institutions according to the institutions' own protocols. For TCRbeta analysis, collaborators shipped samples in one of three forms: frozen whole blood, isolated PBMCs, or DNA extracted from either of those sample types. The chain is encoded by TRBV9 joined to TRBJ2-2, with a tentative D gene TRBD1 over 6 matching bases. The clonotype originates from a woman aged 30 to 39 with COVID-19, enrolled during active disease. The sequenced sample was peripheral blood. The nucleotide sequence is TGTGCCAGCAGCGTAGGTGGGGGCTTCGCCGGGGAGCTGTTTTTT. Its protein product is CASSVGGGFAGELFF.